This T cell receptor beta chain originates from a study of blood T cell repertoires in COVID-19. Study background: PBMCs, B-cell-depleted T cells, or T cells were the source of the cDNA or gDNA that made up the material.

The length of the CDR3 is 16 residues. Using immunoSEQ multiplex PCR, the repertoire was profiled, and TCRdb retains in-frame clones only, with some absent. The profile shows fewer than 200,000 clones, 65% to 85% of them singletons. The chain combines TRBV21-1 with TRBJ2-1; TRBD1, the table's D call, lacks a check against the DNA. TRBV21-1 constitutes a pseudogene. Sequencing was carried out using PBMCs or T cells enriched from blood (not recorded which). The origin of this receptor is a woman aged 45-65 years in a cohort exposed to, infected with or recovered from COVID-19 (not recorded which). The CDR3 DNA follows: TGTGCCAGCAGCAAAGGTTGGAGACAGGGGCCCAATGAGCAGTTCTTC. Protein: CASSKGWRQGPNEQFF.